These T cell receptor beta chains were read from a single sample in a study of blood T cell repertoires in COVID-19. Sequenced by immunoSEQ multiplex PCR; TCRdb stores in-frame clones only, minus some. This sample has 80,000 to 95,000 clones, with approximately 90% found just once. The material sequenced was peripheral blood. The source is a human donor with active COVID-19. The donor label of this sample is uncertain. Each CDR3 is given with its conserved first and last residue. A D gene is named only where the DNA matches it firmly. Expanded clones are given a class, and other clones once, few, many or no size at all.

j_call	d_call	v_call	clone_size	cdr3_aa	cdr3_nt
TRBJ2-1	NA	TRBV10-3	NA	CAIKGLLQYNEQFF	TGTGCCATCAAAGGACTACTACAATACAATGAGCAGTTCTTC
TRBJ2-6	NA	TRBV3-1/TRBV3-2	NA	CASSQGSRGSGANVLTF	TGTGCCAGCAGCCAAGGATCCCGGGGCTCTGGGGCCAACGTCCTGACTTTC
TRBJ2-6	TRBD1	TRBV5-1	NA	CASSLGQGMVLSGANVLTF	TGCGCCAGCAGCCTGGGACAGGGGATGGTTTTATCTGGGGCCAACGTCCTGACTTTC
TRBJ2-1	TRBD2	TRBV7-6	NA	CASSLGAGVGNEQFF	TGTGCCAGCAGCTTAGGGGCGGGGGTAGGTAATGAGCAGTTCTTC
TRBJ2-2	TRBD2	TRBV5-1	NA	CASSRGDHNTGELFF	TGCGCCAGCAGCCGGGGGGACCACAACACCGGGGAGCTGTTTTTT
TRBJ1-1	TRBD1	TRBV7-8	NA	CASSLGQGSTEAFF	TGTGCCAGCAGCTTAGGACAGGGGAGCACTGAAGCTTTCTTT
TRBJ1-2	NA	TRBV29-1	NA	CSVESGGGTF	TGCAGCGTTGAATCGGGCGGGGGCACCTTC
TRBJ1-2	TRBD1	TRBV6-5	NA	CASRFTTTGAYGYTF	TGTGCCAGCAGGTTCACAACGACAGGGGCCTATGGCTACACCTTC
TRBJ1-2	NA	TRBV29-1	NA	CSVEEDGYTF	TGCAGCGTTGAGGAGGACGGCTACACCTTC
TRBJ1-2	NA	TRBV18	once	CASSPESGSYGYTF	TGTGCCAGCTCACCGGAGTCCGGAAGCTATGGCTACACCTTC
TRBJ2-7	TRBD2	TRBV11-2	NA	CASSLTSGGFGMGYEQYF	TGTGCCAGCAGCCTAACATCGGGAGGATTTGGTATGGGCTACGAGCAGTACTTC
TRBJ2-3	TRBD2	TRBV6-5	NA	CASRKRGIRDTQYF	TGTGCCAGCAGGAAGCGGGGGATCAGAGATACGCAGTATTTT
TRBJ1-6	NA	TRBV5-4	NA	CASSFSSGPRGSPLHF	TGTGCCAGCAGCTTTAGTTCGGGTCCGCGTGGGTCACCCCTCCACTTT
TRBJ2-2	TRBD2	TRBV7-9	NA	CASSPSSGEGTGELFF	TGTGCCAGCAGCCCGAGCTCGGGGGAGGGTACCGGGGAGCTGTTTTTT
TRBJ1-1	NA	TRBV29-1	NA	CSVVSGGNTEAFF	TGCAGCGTTGTGTCGGGAGGGAACACTGAAGCTTTCTTT
TRBJ1-2	NA	TRBV6-5	NA	CASSYGAGGYGYTF	TGTGCCAGCAGTTACGGAGCCGGGGGATATGGCTACACCTTC
TRBJ1-3	TRBD1	TRBV6-6	NA	CAAKTGGAGNTIYF	TGTGCCGCAAAAACAGGGGGTGCTGGAAACACCATATATTTT
TRBJ2-3	TRBD2	TRBV7-9	once	CASLRGGGGDTQYF	TGTGCCAGCCTCCGGGGCGGGGGAGGAGATACGCAGTATTTT
TRBJ2-2	TRBD2	TRBV10-2	NA	CASRVQLSGGLSWSGELFF	TGCGCCAGCAGGGTTCAACTAAGCGGGGGGCTCTCATGGTCCGGGGAGCTGTTTTTT
TRBJ2-7	TRBD1	TRBV13	NA	CATGDSRSYEQYF	TGTGCCACAGGGGACAGCCGTTCCTACGAGCAGTACTTC
TRBJ1-5	TRBD1	TRBV5-1	NA	CASSITGDSNQPQHF	TGCGCCAGCAGCATTACAGGGGATAGCAATCAGCCCCAGCATTTT
TRBJ1-6	NA	TRBV20-1	NA	CSASHGREGDSPLHF	TGCAGTGCTAGTCATGGGAGGGAGGGCGATTCACCCCTCCACTTT
TRBJ2-3	NA	TRBV24-1	NA	CATSDGGTDTQYF	TGTGCCACCTCCGACGGGGGAACAGATACGCAGTATTTT
TRBJ2-7	TRBD2	TRBV5-5	NA	CASTRTSGGTYSYEQYF	TGTGCCAGCACCAGGACTAGCGGGGGGACCTACTCCTACGAGCAGTACTTC
TRBJ2-3	NA	TRBV6-4	NA	CASSETAGSTDTQYF	TGTGCCAGCAGTGAGACCGCAGGAAGCACAGATACGCAGTATTTT
TRBJ1-2	NA	TRBV4-3	NA	CASSQDSQGHGYTF	TGCGCCAGCAGCCAAGATTCACAGGGACATGGCTACACCTTC
TRBJ1-1	NA	TRBV5-1	once	CASSSLGGPQGSEAFF	TGCGCCAGCAGCTCGTTGGGCGGTCCTCAGGGGTCTGAAGCTTTCTTT
TRBJ2-3	NA	TRBV5-1	once	CASSLEGRAAGANTDTQYF	TGCGCCAGCAGCTTGGAGGGTCGAGCGGCGGGGGCCAACACAGATACGCAGTATTTT
TRBJ1-2	NA	TRBV15	NA	CATSRDKSGTYGYTF	TGTGCCACCAGCAGAGATAAGTCCGGTACCTATGGCTACACCTTC
TRBJ2-7	TRBD1	TRBV9	NA	CASSVDWGQNEQYF	TGTGCCAGCAGCGTAGACTGGGGACAGAACGAGCAGTACTTC
TRBJ1-1	NA	TRBV5-6	NA	CASSLGQAWNEAFF	TGTGCCAGCAGCTTGGGACAGGCGTGGAATGAAGCTTTCTTT
TRBJ1-3	TRBD1	TRBV5-6	NA	CASSSGQGTGNTIYF	TGTGCCAGCAGCTCCGGACAGGGGACTGGAAACACCATATATTTT
TRBJ2-7	TRBD2	TRBV5-1	NA	CASSFGTSAYEQYF	TGCGCCAGCAGCTTCGGGACTAGCGCCTACGAGCAGTACTTC
TRBJ2-5	TRBD2	TRBV7-2	NA	CASSLVGLAVKETQYF	TGTGCCAGCAGCTTAGTGGGACTAGCGGTCAAAGAGACCCAGTACTTC
TRBJ1-3	TRBD1	TRBV9	NA	CASSQDRARNTIYF	TGTGCCAGCAGCCAAGACAGGGCTAGAAACACCATATATTTT
TRBJ1-1	NA	TRBV2	NA	CASRGTGEAFF	TGTGCCAGCAGGGGGACTGGTGAAGCTTTCTTT
TRBJ1-6	TRBD1	TRBV6-5	NA	CASSRDRGNSPLHF	TGTGCCAGCAGCCGGGACAGGGGTAATTCACCCCTCCACTTT
TRBJ2-6	TRBD1	TRBV7-3	NA	CASSLRAPGDRVLSGANVLTF	TGTGCCAGCAGCTTAAGGGCACCCGGGGACAGGGTCCTATCTGGGGCCAACGTCCTGACTTTC
TRBJ2-4	NA	TRBV20-1	NA	CSASQGQSIQYF	TGCAGTGCTAGTCAGGGCCAGAGCATTCAGTACTTC
TRBJ2-7	TRBD2	TRBV5-4	NA	CASSLAPGLAGFTYEQYF	TGTGCCAGCAGCTTGGCCCCCGGACTAGCGGGGTTTACCTACGAGCAGTACTTC
TRBJ1-1	TRBD1	TRBV5-5	once	CASSRGGQGTAFF	TGTGCCAGCAGCAGGGGGGGACAGGGTACAGCTTTCTTT
TRBJ2-7	NA	TRBV5-6	NA	CASSYQGNRPYEQYF	TGTGCCAGCAGTTATCAGGGAAACCGCCCCTACGAGCAGTACTTC